This T cell receptor (beta chain) was documented in a study of OX40 agonist ivuxolimab in advanced cancers. Looking at the study overall: Ivuxolimab was a fully human IgG2 agonistic monoclonal antibody targeting the costimulatory receptor OX40 (CD134). Intravenous ivuxolimab was administered to patients every 2 weeks at six dose levels: 0.01, 0.1, 0.3, 1.5, 3 and 10 mg/kg. The paper reports the monotherapy dose-escalation portion (N of about 47 patients) of the phase I ivuxolimab trial. Of the roughly 52 dose-escalation patients, hepatocellular carcinoma was present in 19, melanoma in some 15, renal cell carcinoma in 9 and head and neck cancer in 9. Peripheral TCRbeta sequencing was intended to test whether TCR sequence diversity was altered and clonal T-cell expansion was caused by ivuxolimab. Partial responses occurred in three dose-escalation patients, of whom one had hepatocellular carcinoma and two had cutaneous melanoma. The dose-escalation cohort was approximately 83% male with a mean age of approximately 60 years, ranging from about 23 to 85. Patients were allowed to have had prior anti-PD-1, anti-PD-L1 or anti-CTLA-4 therapy, and approximately 41% of the dose-escalation patients had previously received checkpoint inhibitors. Paper-wide results and their limitations: At doses of 0.1 to 3.0 mg/kg, clonal expansion of both CD4+ and CD8+ T cells in blood was seen between baseline and week 6. Low levels of normalized T-cell clonal expansion were also shown by some nonresponding patients. After ivuxolimab, more expanded clones were found on average in CD8+ T cells than in CD4+ T cells. Antigen specificity was not determined for the clonally expanded peripheral T cells. In partial responders in the 0.1-3.0 mg/kg groups, normalized peripheral clonal expansion was found to be among the lowest, especially among CD8+ T cells.

Patients with autoimmune disease history or receiving systemic immunosuppression were excluded from the trial. In every dose cohort, peripheral blood was drawn for TCR sequencing at baseline, cycle 4 day 1, and cycle 7 day 1. The samples were taken from a phase I, first-in-human, multicenter, open-label dose-escalation trial of ivuxolimab. Adults with locally advanced or metastatic head and neck squamous cell, hepatocellular, melanoma or renal cell carcinoma were enrolled in the trial. Before TCR sequencing, CD4+ T cells and CD8+ T cells from peripheral blood were sorted into separate populations. CDR1 and CDR2 are drawn from the germline V gene (reference sequence): DFQATT, SNEGSKA. There are 11 amino acids in the CDR3, from cysteine to phenylalanine inclusive. Only the CDR3 portion is preserved as DNA: 33 bases, with reading frame beginning at the first base. V is clipped by 5 bases and J by 2 bases, and the sequence between their germline boundaries is 7 bases long.

To note about this clone: No cognate antigen has been identified for it. Base qualities are not at hand, and no much larger clone is one base apart.

To sequence the TCRbeta CDR3 region, genomic DNA was isolated from the sorted cells. The immunoSEQ Assay was used to sequence the TCRbeta CDR3 regions. Entries here come from immuneACCESS through TCRdb and include only in-frame sequences with V and J called. Some clones fail to appear in such tables; in the studies checked, an unresolved V gene covers under half of the shortfall, and the cause of the remainder is unknown. The sample table records tens of thousands of clones; 82% of these occur just once. The ten largest clones take up roughly 2.2% of the sample. The chain was built from TRBV20-1 and TRBJ2-7; no D gene is confidently identified. This receptor was identified in an adult with an advanced solid tumor such as melanoma, head and neck, liver or kidney cancer. Sample: CD4+ or CD8+ T cells sorted from blood, taken in a trial of the OX40 agonist ivuxolimab. The bases read TGCAGTGCTGAAGGTCCCTACGAGCAGTACTTC. It is translated as CSAEGPYEQYF.